Below, 15 T cell receptor beta chains from the same sample are listed, as sequenced in a study of T cell changes during pregnancy in multiple sclerosis. Here immunoSEQ multiplex PCR was the method, and the copy in TCRdb shows in-frame clones only, minus some. The sample has approximately 79,000 clones, over 85% seen once; the top ten hold about 0.69%. Sequencing used peripheral blood, obtained in the second trimester of pregnancy. Receptor source: a female donor in good health, enrolled as a control in a pregnancy study.

This clone was observed a single time. The genes are TRBV19 and TRBJ1-1; possible D gene TRBD1, 6 bases. V lost 7 bases and J lost 6, with 9 bases in between. The CDR3 consists of 11 residues. Germline values: CDR1 LNHDA, CDR2 SQIVND (reference sequence). The CDR3 sequence is CASKWGPEAFF. The CDR3, as DNA: TGTGCCAGTAAGTGGGGGCCTGAAGCTTTCTTT.

The chain couples TRBV12-5 to TRBJ2-5; D may be TRBD1 (5 bases). Looked up from germline, CDR1 is LGHNT and CDR2 is FRNRAP. CDR3 size: 12 residues. The CDR3 DNA reads as TGTGCCTCACAGGAGATCCAAGAGACCCAGTACTTC. It codes for CASQEIQETQYF.

CDR3 region: CASRDQGAYNSPLHF. The CDR3 nucleotides read TGTGCCAGCAGAGACCAGGGGGCGTATAATTCACCCCTCCACTTT. The rearrangement links TRBV6-5 to TRBJ1-6; 8 bases line up with TRBD1. Germline values: CDR1 MNHEY, CDR2 SVGAGI. Trimming cost V 6 bases and J 4 bases; bases outside gene matches: 5. This CDR3 region has 15 residues.

This sequence joins TRBV5-8 and TRBJ1-5; TRBD1 matches 9 bases. After removal of 4 bases from V and 7 bases from J, the junction contained 15 bases not matched to a gene. The CDR3 has 17 residues. In germline, CDR1 is SGHTS, CDR2 YDEGEE. CDR3 sequence (DNA): TGTGCCAGCAGCGGACATCCCCCCACAGGGGGCAGGCAGCCCCAGCATTTT. Translating it yields CASSGHPPTGGRQPQHF. Supplemented by reference TRBV5-8 and TRBJ1-5, the full variable domain reads EAGVTQSPTHLIKTRGQQATLRCSPISGHTSVYWYQQALGLGLQFLLWYDEGEERNRGNFPPRFSGRQFPNYSSELNVNALELEDSALYLCASSGHPPTGGRQPQHFGDGTRLSIL.

The chain combines TRBV15 with TRBJ2-7; 9 nucleotides line up with TRBD2. The V gene's germline CDR1 is LNHNV and CDR2 YYDKDF (reference sequence). This CDR3 spans 17 amino acids. The trim removed 3 bases at V and 2 bases at J, leaving 11 bases unmatched. The CDR3 spells CATSSKGGGDPTYEQYF. The DNA of the CDR3 is TGTGCCACCAGCAGCAAGGGCGGGGGGGACCCTACCTACGAGCAGTACTTC. Looking up the rest from reference TRBV15 and TRBJ2-7 gives the full variable domain: DAMVIQNPRYQVTQFGKPVTLSCSQTLNHNVMYWYQQKSSQAPKLLFHYYDKDFNNEADTPDNFQSRRPNTSFCFLDIRSPGLGDTAMYLCATSSKGGGDPTYEQYFGPGTRLTVT.

The chain couples TRBV30 to TRBJ1-2; D possibly corresponds to TRBD1 (5 bases). CDR1 is GTSNPN, CDR2 SVGIG, per germline (reference sequence). CDR3 length equals 13 residues. V lost 3 bases and J 2 bases, leaving 10 bases between the germline ends. CDR3 in DNA: TGTGCCTGGAGCGGGGGAGGGAACTATGGCTACACCTTC. It translates to CAWSGGGNYGYTF.

V gene TRBV19 combines with J gene TRBJ1-1; a possible D gene is TRBD1 (6 bases). CDR1 and CDR2 (germline): LNHDA, SQIVND (reference sequence). V lost 4 bases and J lost 0, with 15 bases in between. The CDR3 extends over 16 amino acids. The CDR3 nucleotides read TGTGCCAGTAGTAGTCCTTACAGGGTGGTGAACACTGAAGCTTTCTTT. It specifies CASSSPYRVVNTEAFF.

This chain connects TRBV4-1 to TRBJ1-3, with D perhaps TRBD1 (5 bases). CDR1 is MGHRA, CDR2 YSYEKL, per germline. This CDR3 contains 16 residues. The germline V and J ends were trimmed by 4 bases and 4 bases, with 17 bases remaining between them. The chain's CDR3 is CASSREGRVRGNTIYF. The CDR3 DNA reads TGCGCCAGCAGCCGAGAGGGCAGGGTGAGGGGAAACACCATATATTTT.

This clone was seen once. The chain links TRBV6-5 to TRBJ2-3, with a tentative D call TRBD1 (6 bases). Trimming cost V 2 bases and J 0 bases, with 9 bases left between them. The CDR3 totals 15 residues. Germline V lookup: CDR1 MNHEY, CDR2 SVGAGI. The CDR3 here is CASSYHRVSTDTQYF. CDR3 in DNA: TGTGCCAGCAGTTACCACAGGGTGAGCACAGATACGCAGTATTTT.

The chain combines TRBV5-3 with TRBJ2-1, with 8 bases fitting TRBD2. TRBV5-3 is sorted into the ORF group, with uncertain function. The CDR3 is 15 amino acids. The V and J ends lost 5 bases and 4 bases, in that order; junction bases with no gene match: 8. The CDR3 nucleotides read TGTGCCAGAAGTCATCGGTTAGCGGGGTACAATGAGCAGTTCTTC. It yields the protein CARSHRLAGYNEQFF.

V and J are TRBV5-1 and TRBJ2-7, with D possibly being TRBD1 (6 bases). The CDR3 covers 15 residues. CDR1 and CDR2 (germline): SGHRS, YFSETQ. Between the trimmed V and J ends, which lost 0 bases and 3 bases, there was a span of 13 bases. CDR3 sequence: CASSLGRTEVYEQYF. The CDR3 nucleotides read TGCGCCAGCAGCTTGGGAAGGACAGAAGTCTACGAGCAGTACTTC.

The J gene is TRBJ1-5, the V gene TRBV5-4, with TRBD1 identical over 8 bases. This CDR3 has 15 residues. The J segment lost 5 bases and the V segment lost 0 bases, leaving 4 bases of the junction unmatched. Per germline, CDR1 SGHNT and CDR2 YYREEE (reference sequence). The CDR3 DNA reads as TGTGCCAGCAGCTTGGCAGGGGGCAGAGATCAGCCCCAGCATTTT. It yields the protein CASSLAGGRDQPQHF.

The genes are TRBV29-1 and TRBJ1-1; maybe TRBD1 (6 bases). Germline values: CDR1 SQVTM, CDR2 ANQGSEA. The CDR3 is 12 residues long. Trimming pared 3 bases from V and 8 bases from J, leaving 13 bases between. The chain's CDR3 is CSVESTGLEAFF. CDR3 nucleotide sequence: TGCAGCGTTGAGTCAACAGGGCTAGAAGCTTTCTTT.

The chain couples TRBV7-2 to TRBJ1-2, with TRBD1 matching over 7 bases. The CDR3 is made up of 14 amino acids. Per the germline V gene, CDR1 is SGHTA and CDR2 is FQGNSA. V lost 5 bases, J lost 5 bases, and 8 bases stayed unmatched. The CDR3 DNA reads TGTGCCAGCAGCCCAAAGACAGGGCGTTATGGCTACACCTTC. Translating gives CASSPKTGRYGYTF.

The chain links TRBV29-1 to TRBJ1-1; 7 nucleotides agree with TRBD1. J lost 4 bases, V lost 6 bases, and 5 bases had no gene match. This CDR3 has 12 residues. Germline V gives CDR1 SQVTM, CDR2 ANQGSEA. CDR3 bases: TGCAGCGTAGTCGACAGGGTCACTGAAGCTTTCTTT. Amino acid sequence: CSVVDRVTEAFF.